These 11 T cell receptor beta chains originate from one sample sequenced in a study of vaccination and CD4 T cells after COVID-19. Sequenced with the Oncomine TCR Beta short-read assay was DNA taken from cultured CD4+ T cells. TCRdb re-called the PCR reads with MiXCR, one entry per CDR3 protein. The table lists some 18,000 distinct CDR3 sequences, 70% of them singletons, with less than 7% in the top ten. These receptors have no known antigen. Treatment indicated: approximately 9-day PBMC culture with coronavirus spike peptide pools or control peptides (ViraFEST assay). Sequences were obtained from CD4+ T cells from blood, cultured in vitro. The receptors derive from a human donor who had recovered from COVID-19.

The chain uses TRBV7-2 and TRBJ2-7, with 9 bases that match TRBD2. V lost 5 bases, J lost 2 bases, and 7 bases stayed unmatched. Germline CDR1 SGHTA, CDR2 FQGNSA. CDR3 length: 15 amino acids. The DNA of the CDR3 is TGTGCCAGCAGCCTATCTAGCGGGAATACCTACGAGCAGTACTTC. Protein sequence: CASSLSSGNTYEQYF. Looking up the rest from reference TRBV7-2 and TRBJ2-7 gives the full variable domain: GAGVSQSPSNKVTEKGKDVELRCDPISGHTALYWYRQSLGQGLEFLIYFQGNSAPDKSGLPSDRFSAERTGGSVSTLTIQRTQQEDSAVYLCASSLSSGNTYEQYFGPGTRLTVT.

This chain connects TRBV20-1 to TRBJ1-1, with 10 bases identical to TRBD1. V was clipped by 6 bases and J by 0 bases; unmatched bases: 4. Germline V lookup: CDR1 DFQATT, CDR2 SNEGSKA (reference sequence). The CDR3 is made up of 14 amino acids. CDR3 coding DNA: TGCAGTGCCGACAGGGGGCCGATGAACACTGAAGCTTTCTTT. This gives the protein CSADRGPMNTEAFF.

This chain links TRBV6-2 or TRBV6-3 with TRBJ1-5, with TRBD1 matching over 7 bases. CDR1 is MNHEY, CDR2 SVGEGT, per germline. The CDR3 totals 15 residues. Trimming cost V 6 bases and J 6 bases; bases outside gene matches: 11. CDR3 in DNA: TGTGCCAGCAGCAAGATCCAAGGGGGCGGTCAGCCCCAGCATTTT. Residues: CASSKIQGGGQPQHF.

V is TRBV20-1 and J is TRBJ2-5; D remains unclear. The V end was cut by 5 bases, the J end by 2 bases, with 12 bases between. Germline V gene sequence: CDR1 DFQATT, CDR2 SNEGSKA (reference sequence). CDR3 length: 13 residues. CDR3 amino acids: CSAGSSVQETQYF. The CDR3 DNA follows: TGCAGTGCTGGCAGCTCGGTGCAAGAGACCCAGTACTTC.

The V and J genes are TRBV7-2 and TRBJ1-5; D gene unclear. Germline loops: CDR1 SGHTA, CDR2 FQGNSA. The ends were cut back, 2 bases at V and 1 base at J, with 9 bases in the middle. The CDR3 is made up of 15 amino acids. The CDR3 bases are TGTGCCAGCAGCTTACAAATTAGCAGCAATCAGCCCCAGCATTTT. It translates to CASSLQISSNQPQHF. Variable domain in full (rest from reference TRBV7-2 and TRBJ1-5): GAGVSQSPSNKVTEKGKDVELRCDPISGHTALYWYRQSLGQGLEFLIYFQGNSAPDKSGLPSDRFSAERTGGSVSTLTIQRTQQEDSAVYLCASSLQISSNQPQHFGDGTRLSIL.

The chain couples TRBV11-2 to TRBJ2-7, with D possibly being TRBD1 (6 bases). The CDR3 covers 13 residues. Germline CDR1 reads SGHAT; CDR2 reads FQNNGV. Deletions cut 5 bases from V and 4 bases from J, with 12 bases between. CDR3 nucleotides: TGTGCCAGCAGCATCGGACAGTTTTACGAGCAGTACTTC. Protein sequence: CASSIGQFYEQYF.

The chain's CDR3 is CSAHRAHRNTEAFF. CDR3 nucleotides: TGCAGTGCCCACCGGGCCCATCGGAACACTGAAGCTTTCTTT. The gene calls are TRBV20-1 and TRBJ1-1, with no clear D. The germline CDR1 and CDR2 sequences are DFQATT and SNEGSKA (reference sequence). Trimming stripped 6 bases from V and 1 base from J, with 15 bases between. The CDR3 runs to 14 residues.

The J gene is TRBJ2-5, the V gene TRBV7-9; D is uncertain. The CDR3 spans 11 residues. CDR1 and CDR2 (germline): SEHNR, FQNEAQ (reference sequence). V lost 4 bases and J lost 3, with 3 bases in between. CDR3 nucleotides: TGTGCCAGCAGCTGGGAAGAGACCCAGTACTTC. Encoded protein: CASSWEETQYF.

This clonotype occurred a few times. The rearrangement uses TRBV7-9 and TRBJ1-1; D unclear. The germline gives CDR1 SEHNR, CDR2 FQNEAQ (reference sequence). The CDR3 is 13 residues long. Trimming took off 5 bases at V and 9 bases at J, with 16 bases between the two ends. The CDR3 loop is CASSKHATVQAFF. In DNA, the CDR3 is TGTGCCAGCAGCAAGCACGCGACTGTACAAGCTTTCTTT.

The chain uses TRBV19 and TRBJ1-2; unclear D gene. The CDR3 spans 14 residues. Trimming left V 7 bases short and J 5 bases short, with 17 bases between. The germline CDR1 and CDR2 sequences are LNHDA and SQIVND (reference sequence). CDR3: CASTADGGLYGYTF. The CDR3 region has the DNA TGTGCCAGTACCGCCGACGGAGGGTTGTATGGCTACACCTTC.

This clonotype came up once. The chain couples TRBV28 to TRBJ1-6, with D possibly being TRBD1 (6 bases). The CDR3 contains 16 residues. Germline V CDR1 and CDR2: MDHEN, SYDVKM. The V end was cut by 4 bases, the J end by 7 bases, with 17 bases between. The CDR3 coding sequence is TGTGCCAGCAGTTCGGTTTCGGGGGGCGTCAATTCACCCCTCCACTTT. Amino acids: CASSSVSGGVNSPLHF.